This T cell receptor beta chain came from a study of shared clonotypes between healthy human individuals. Here immunoSEQ multiplex PCR was the method, and the copy in TCRdb shows in-frame clones only, minus some. The sample holds around 640,000 clones, about 95% seen once. The V segment lost 3 bases and the J segment 0 bases; nucleotides outside the gene matches: 1. CDR3 length: 15 amino acids. Germline CDR1 reads LNHDA; CDR2 reads SQIVND (reference sequence). It was CD45RO-negative cells, positively selected for CCR7, that made up naive CD8 cells, with terminally differentiated effector memory CD45RA+ cells excluded. Only one count was recorded for this clone.

The chain links TRBV19 to TRBJ2-7, with 11 nucleotides matching TRBD2. The sample was naive CD8+ T cells sorted from blood. This TCR derives from a woman aged 30 to 39 in good health. In nucleotides, the CDR3 is TGTGCCAGTAGTATTCTAGCGGGAGGCTCCTACGAGCAGTACTTC. Its translation is CASSILAGGSYEQYF.